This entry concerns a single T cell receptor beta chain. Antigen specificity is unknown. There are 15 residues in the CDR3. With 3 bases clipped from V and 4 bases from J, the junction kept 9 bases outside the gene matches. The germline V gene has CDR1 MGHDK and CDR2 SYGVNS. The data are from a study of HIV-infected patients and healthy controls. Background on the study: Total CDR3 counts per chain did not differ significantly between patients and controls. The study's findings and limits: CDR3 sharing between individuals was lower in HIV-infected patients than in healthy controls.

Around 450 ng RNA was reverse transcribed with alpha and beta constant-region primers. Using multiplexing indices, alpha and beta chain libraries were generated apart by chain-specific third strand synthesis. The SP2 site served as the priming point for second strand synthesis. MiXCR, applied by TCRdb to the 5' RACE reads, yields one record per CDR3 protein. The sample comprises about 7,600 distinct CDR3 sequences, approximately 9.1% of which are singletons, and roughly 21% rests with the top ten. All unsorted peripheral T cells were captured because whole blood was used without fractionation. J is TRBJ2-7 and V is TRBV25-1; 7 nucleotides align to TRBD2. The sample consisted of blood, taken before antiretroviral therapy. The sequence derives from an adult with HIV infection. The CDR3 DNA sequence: TGTGCCAGCAGTGACCCCCTCGCGGGAGCATACGAGCAGTACTTC. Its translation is CASSDPLAGAYEQYF.